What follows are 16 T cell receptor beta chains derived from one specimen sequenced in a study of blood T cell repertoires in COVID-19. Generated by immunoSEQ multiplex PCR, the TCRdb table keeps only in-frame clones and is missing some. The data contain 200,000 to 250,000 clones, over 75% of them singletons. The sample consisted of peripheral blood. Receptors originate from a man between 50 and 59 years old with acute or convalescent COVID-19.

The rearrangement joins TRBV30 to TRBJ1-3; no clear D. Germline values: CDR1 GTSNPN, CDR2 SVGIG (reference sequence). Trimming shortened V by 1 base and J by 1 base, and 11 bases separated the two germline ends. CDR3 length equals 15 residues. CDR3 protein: CAWSAEFVSGNTIYF. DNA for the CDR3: TGTGCCTGGAGTGCTGAGTTTGTTTCTGGAAACACCATATATTTT.

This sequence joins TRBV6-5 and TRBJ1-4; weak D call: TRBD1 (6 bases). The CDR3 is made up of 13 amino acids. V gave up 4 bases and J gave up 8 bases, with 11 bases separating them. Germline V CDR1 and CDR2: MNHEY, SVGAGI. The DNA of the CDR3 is TGTGCCAGCAGTTCAACAGGGTTAGAAAAACTGTTTTTT. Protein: CASSSTGLEKLFF.

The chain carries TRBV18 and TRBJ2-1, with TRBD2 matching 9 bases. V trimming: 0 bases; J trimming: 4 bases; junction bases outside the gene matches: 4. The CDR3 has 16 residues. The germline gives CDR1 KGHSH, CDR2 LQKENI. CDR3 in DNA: TGTGCCAGCTCACCACCGGCTAGCGGGGTTTACAATGAGCAGTTCTTC. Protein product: CASSPPASGVYNEQFF.

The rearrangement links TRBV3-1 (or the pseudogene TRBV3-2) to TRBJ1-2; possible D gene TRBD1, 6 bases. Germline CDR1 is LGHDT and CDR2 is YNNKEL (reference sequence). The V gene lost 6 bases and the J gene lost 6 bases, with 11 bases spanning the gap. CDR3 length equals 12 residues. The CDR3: CASSSQGNGYTF. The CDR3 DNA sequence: TGTGCCAGCAGTTCACAGGGTAATGGCTACACCTTC.

The CDR3 region has the DNA TGTGCCAGTAGTCCTGGACAGGGGTTGGTATCCTACGAGCAGTACTTC. Translating it yields CASSPGQGLVSYEQYF. This rearrangement joins TRBV19 to TRBJ2-7; 9 nucleotides align to TRBD1. The V segment lost 5 bases and the J segment 1 base; nucleotides outside the gene matches: 9. CDR3 size: 16 residues. Germline assignment: CDR1 LNHDA and CDR2 SQIVND (reference sequence).

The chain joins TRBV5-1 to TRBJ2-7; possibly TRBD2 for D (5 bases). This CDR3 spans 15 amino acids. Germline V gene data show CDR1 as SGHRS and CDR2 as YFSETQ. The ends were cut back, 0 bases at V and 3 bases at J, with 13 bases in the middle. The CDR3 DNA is TGCGCCAGCAGCTTGGGATCTGACGGAGGCTACGAGCAGTACTTC. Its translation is CASSLGSDGGYEQYF.

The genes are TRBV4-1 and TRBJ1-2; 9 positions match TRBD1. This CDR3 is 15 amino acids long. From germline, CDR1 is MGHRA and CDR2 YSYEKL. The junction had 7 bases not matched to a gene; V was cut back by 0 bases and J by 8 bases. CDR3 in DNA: TGCGCCAGCAGCCAAGATATCGGACAGGGGAGGGGCTACACCTTC. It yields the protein CASSQDIGQGRGYTF.

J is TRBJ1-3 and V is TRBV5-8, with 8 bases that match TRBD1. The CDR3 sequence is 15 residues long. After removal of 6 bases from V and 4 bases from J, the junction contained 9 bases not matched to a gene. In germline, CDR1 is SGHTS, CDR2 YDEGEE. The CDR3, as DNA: TGTGCCAGCACCCCAAGGACAGGGTACGGAAACACCATATATTTT. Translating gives CASTPRTGYGNTIYF.

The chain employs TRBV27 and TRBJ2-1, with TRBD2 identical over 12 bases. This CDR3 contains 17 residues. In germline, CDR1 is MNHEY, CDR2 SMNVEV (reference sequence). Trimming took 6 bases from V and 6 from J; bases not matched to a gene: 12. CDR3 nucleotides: TGTGCCAGCAGCCCTGGGACTAGCGGGTCTTTTGTCAATGAGCAGTTCTTC. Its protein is CASSPGTSGSFVNEQFF.

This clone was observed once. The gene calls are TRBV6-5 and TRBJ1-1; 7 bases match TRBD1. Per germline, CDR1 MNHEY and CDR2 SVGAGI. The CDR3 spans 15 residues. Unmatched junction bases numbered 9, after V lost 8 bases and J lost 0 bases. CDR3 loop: CASEDRAMVNTEAFF. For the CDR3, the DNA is TGTGCCAGCGAAGACAGGGCCATGGTGAACACTGAAGCTTTCTTT.

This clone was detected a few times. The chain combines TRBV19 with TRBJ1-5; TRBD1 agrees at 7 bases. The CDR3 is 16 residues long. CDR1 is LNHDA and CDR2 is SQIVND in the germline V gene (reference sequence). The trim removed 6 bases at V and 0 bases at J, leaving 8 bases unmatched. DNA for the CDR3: TGTGCCAGTAGCACAACAGGGGTCTATAGCAATCAGCCCCAGCATTTT. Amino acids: CASSTTGVYSNQPQHF.

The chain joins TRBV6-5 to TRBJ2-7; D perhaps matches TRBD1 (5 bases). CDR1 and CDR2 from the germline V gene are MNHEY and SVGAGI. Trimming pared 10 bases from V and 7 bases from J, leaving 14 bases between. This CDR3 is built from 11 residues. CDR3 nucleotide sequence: TGTGCCACCTTCCAGGGAAGTGAGCAGTACTTC. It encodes CATFQGSEQYF.

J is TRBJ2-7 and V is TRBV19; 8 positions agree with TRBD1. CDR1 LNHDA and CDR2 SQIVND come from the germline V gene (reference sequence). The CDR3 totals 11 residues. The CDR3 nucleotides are TGTAAAAGGACAGGGCACTACGAGCAGTACTTC. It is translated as CKRTGHYEQYF.

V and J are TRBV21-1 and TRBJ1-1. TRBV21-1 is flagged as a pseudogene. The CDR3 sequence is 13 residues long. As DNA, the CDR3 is TGTGCCAGCAGCAATAGCACGAACACTGAAGCTTTCTTT. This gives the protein CASSNSTNTEAFF.

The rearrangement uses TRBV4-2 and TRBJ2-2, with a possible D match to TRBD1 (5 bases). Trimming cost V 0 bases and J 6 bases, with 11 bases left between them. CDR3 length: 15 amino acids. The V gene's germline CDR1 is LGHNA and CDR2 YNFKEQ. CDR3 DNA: TGTGCCAGCAGCCAAGAAAGGGGTTGGGCCGGGGAGCTGTTTTTT. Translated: CASSQERGWAGELFF.

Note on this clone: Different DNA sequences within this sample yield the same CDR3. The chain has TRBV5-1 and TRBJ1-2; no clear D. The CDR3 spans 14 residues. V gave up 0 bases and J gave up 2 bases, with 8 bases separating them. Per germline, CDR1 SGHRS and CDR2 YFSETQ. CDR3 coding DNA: TGCGCCAGCAGCTTGGCTCAGTCCAACTATGGCTACACCTTC. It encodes CASSLAQSNYGYTF.